The sequence of this TCR beta chain was determined in a study of blood T cells in healthy people across ages (dated by TCRdb to between 2015 and 2016). As for the study more broadly: In model experiments, roughly one uniquely barcoded TCR beta cDNA molecule per two T cells was captured by template switching. Using deep sequencing normalized with unique cDNA molecular identifiers, the study measured how TCR beta repertoire diversity changes with age. The donors were divided into four age groups: young (average around 16 years), middle-aged (about 39), aged (approximately 64) and long-lived (roughly 88). To avoid experimental bias, donors of different ages were spread randomly across the sequencing lanes. The study analyzed two additional independent replicas of 1 million unique cDNA reads from the same blood draw for two donors, one aged 18 to 30 and one aged 80 or older. Study-wide conclusions, independent of this receptor: The long-lived group showed more naive CD4+ T cells, fewer expanded clones and increased TCR diversity than the aged group, suggesting age selection. Observed TCR beta diversity correlated strongly with the percentage of naive T cells measured by flow cytometry. Donor CMV infection status was unknown, potentially confounding age-related changes in expanded clonotypes. As age increased, observed TCR beta diversity per million T cells dropped in a roughly linear way, and a significant reduction was already evident by age around 41. Because profiling used bulk unsorted PBMCs, naive and antigen-experienced compartments could not be compared conclusively. Total diversity estimates from one million sequenced T cells were considered lower bounds and underestimates.

The donors were 40 or so Caucasian individuals from Russia, aged roughly 6 to 100 years, who were systemically healthy. Ten milliliters of peripheral blood were drawn from each donor into EDTA-treated Vacutainer tubes. Ficoll-Paque density-gradient centrifugation was used to isolate PBMCs, with at least 6 million per sample. Total RNA was extracted from PBMCs with Trizol reagent, with at least 6 micrograms obtained per sample. The percentages of naive CD45RAhigh/CD27high T cells were determined by flow cytometry on a PBMC aliquot from every donor. There are a few counts of this clonotype. It has no known antigen specificity. The input lacks base qualities; no much larger clone sits a single base away. V and J lose 3 bases and 6 bases, and a span of 15 bases separates them. The germline V gene (reference sequence) provides CDR1 LGHDT and CDR2 YNNKEL. There are 15 amino acids in the CDR3, from cysteine to phenylalanine inclusive. The kept DNA is CDR3 alone, 45 bases in frame from the first base.

Library generation was performed with 5' RACE. Instrument on record: Illumina HiSeq 2500. A second PCR of about 7 to 12 cycles was performed with a sample-barcoded 5' primer and a J-beta primer mix. A unique molecular identifier was introduced onto each TCR beta cDNA molecule by a template-switch 5' adaptor carrying 12 random nucleotides. Each sample yielded at least 3 million CDR3-containing paired-end reads. First-strand cDNA was synthesized from all RNA with the Mint cDNA synthesis kit, primed by a TRBC-specific oligonucleotide. All cDNA was treated with uracil-DNA glycosylase and then went through a first 18-cycle PCR with the universal primers M1SS and BC2_uni_R. Under the source paper's analysis protocol: For normalization, 1 million high-quality reads, each with a distinct molecular identifier, were randomly selected from each sample. Instead of being binned into consensus sequences, reads with shared molecular identifiers were discarded. CDR3 identification, clonotype clustering and error correction used MiTCR with a Q25 quality threshold and the strictest error-elimination algorithm. A nonparametric unseen species model with Euler transformation was used to estimate lower-bound total TCR beta diversity. Using fastp at Q25 and MiXCR, TCRdb reprocessed the public reads and kept productive beta chains. Every distinct CDR3 protein forms one entry, paired with its most common genes and DNA. TCRdb's processing, not the authors' own work, is the source of the V and J calls. This sample is represented by about 1,500,000 distinct CDR3 sequences; 28% of them were singletons. The top ten clonotypes cover 7.7% of the sample.

This TCR was sampled from a woman aged 25-40 years in good health. The sequence links TRBV3-1 to TRBJ2-1; the D gene remains uncertain. Sequencing was performed on blood. Here the CDR3 is given as CASSHVSRGGNEQFF. The nucleotides are TGTGCCAGCAGCCACGTTTCGAGAGGCGGCAATGAGCAGTTCTTC.